This T cell receptor beta chain derives from a study of cytotoxic CD8 clonotypes in ibrutinib-treated CLL. Per the germline V gene, CDR1 is SGHAT and CDR2 is FQNNGV. V was clipped by 1 base and J by 0 bases, with 7 bases between them. The CDR3 sequence is 14 residues long. Sequencing used immunoSEQ multiplex PCR; TCRdb keeps in-frame clones, though not all of them. The sample holds approximately 340,000 clones; roughly 67% are singletons and the top ten take roughly 6.3%. The sequenced sample was PBMCs, obtained after 36 months of ibrutinib treatment. This rearrangement joins TRBV11-2 to TRBJ2-7, with TRBD2 as a possible D gene (6 bases). This clonotype was sampled from a human donor with chronic lymphocytic leukemia. CDR3 in amino acids: CASSLGGTSYEQYF. The CDR3 region has the DNA TGTGCCAGCAGCTTAGGCGGGACCTCCTACGAGCAGTACTTC.